The entry below describes one TCR beta chain. This entry belongs to a study of blood T cells in healthy people across ages. V dropped 3 bases and J dropped 12 bases, with 12 bases sitting between them. The CDR3 length is 11 residues. Germline-derived CDR1 and CDR2 are DFQATT and SNEGSKA (reference sequence). Next came a second PCR, run for about 7 to 12 cycles, which used a sample-barcoded 5' primer along with a J-beta primer mix. Tags on each cDNA molecule came from a template-switch adaptor with 12 random nucleotides. TCRdb recomputed calls from the 5' RACE reads with MiXCR, one row per CDR3 protein. The sample has 850,000 to 1,000,000 distinct CDR3 sequences, about 51% seen once.

Material: blood. This TCR derives from a woman in her sixties or seventies in good health. This chain joins TRBV20-1 and TRBJ2-1; a weak D match, TRBD2 (5 bases). CDR3 region: CSASGNSWQFF. The DNA for the CDR3 is TGCAGTGCTAGCGGGAACTCTTGGCAGTTCTTC.